These 32 T cell receptor beta chains share one sample of origin, sequenced in a study of human T cells and chemical hapten exposure (dated by TCRdb to 2020 to 2022). The library came from RACE. For sequencing, a NextSeq 500 was employed. TCRdb's own reprocessing of the public reads used fastp at Q25 and MiXCR and kept productive beta chains. Rows with one shared CDR3 protein collapse into an entry with the most common genes and DNA. The sample yields around 92,000 distinct CDR3 sequences; 9.5% to 14% were counted once. The leading ten clones occupy around 3.1% of the sample. In the paper's terms, the time point label means: pre-sensitization, week 0. The treatment or condition label on this specimen signifies: therapeutic diphenylcyclopropenone sensitization with weekly scalp DPC. Sequences were derived from whole blood, sampled in connection with sensitization to the hapten diphenylcyclopropenone (DPC). All receptors derive from a woman aged 60-70 years with alopecia areata. Some clones in this sample may be carry-over from other donors' samples.

This clonotype came up many times. The chain joins TRBV9 to TRBJ1-4, with a possible D match to TRBD1 (5 bases). From germline, CDR1 is SGDLS and CDR2 YYNGEE. The CDR3 is 16 amino acids. Trimming shortened V by 3 bases and J by 4 bases, and 16 bases separated the two germline ends. CDR3 protein: CASSESMGRGNEKLFF. CDR3 nucleotide sequence: TGTGCCAGCAGCGAAAGCATGGGGCGGGGTAATGAAAAACTGTTTTTT.

The table lists this clonotype with many counts. V and J are TRBV18 and TRBJ1-1; no definite D call. With 0 bases removed from V and 5 bases from J, the gap between germline ends came to 13 bases. Germline CDR1 KGHSH, CDR2 LQKENI. The CDR3 is 15 residues long. As DNA, the CDR3 is TGTGCCAGCTCACCACCGTCCATTCCTGAGACTGAAGCTTTCTTT. Translation gives CASSPPSIPETEAFF.

J is TRBJ2-5 and V is TRBV12-3 or TRBV12-4; 9 nucleotides align to TRBD2. This CDR3 contains 14 residues. With V trimmed by 6 bases and J by 2 bases, 4 bases remained unmatched. The CDR3, as DNA: TGTGCCAGCAGATACAGCGGGGGGCAAGAGACCCAGTACTTC. This gives the protein CASRYSGGQETQYF.

The CDR3 nucleotides are TGCGCCAGCAGTGAGTCGAAGGGGGCTCCTTCACCCCTCCACTTT. It codes for CASSESKGAPSPLHF. V and J are TRBV10-2 and TRBJ1-6; the match to TRBD1 covers 7 bases. V lost 0 bases, J lost 9 bases, and 5 bases stayed unmatched. Per the germline V gene, CDR1 is WSHSY and CDR2 is SAAADI. The CDR3 totals 15 residues.

The table lists this clonotype with a few counts. V gene TRBV6-5 combines with J gene TRBJ1-1; no reliable D call. Trimming left V 6 bases short and J 6 bases short, with 17 bases between. This CDR3 has 14 residues. Germline V gene data show CDR1 as MNHEY and CDR2 as SVGAGI. CDR3 sequence: CASRRRVGLAEAFF. As DNA, the CDR3 is TGTGCCAGCAGACGACGAGTGGGCTTGGCTGAAGCTTTCTTT.

This rearrangement joins TRBV5-5 to TRBJ2-7; 9 positions agree with TRBD1. Unmatched junction bases numbered 6, after V lost 0 bases and J lost 5 bases. This CDR3 is built from 15 residues. CDR1 and CDR2 (germline): SGHKS, YYEKEE (reference sequence). The CDR3 spells CASSLAGTGFDEQYF. The CDR3 bases are TGTGCCAGCAGCTTGGCCGGGACAGGGTTCGACGAGCAGTACTTC.

The chain combines TRBV20-1 with TRBJ2-7; D possibly matches TRBD1 or TRBD2 (5 bases each). The germline V gene has CDR1 DFQATT and CDR2 SNEGSKA (reference sequence). V lost 0 bases and J lost 3, with 9 bases in between. CDR3 length: 13 residues. Here the CDR3 reads CSARDGAHYEQYF. CDR3 nucleotides: TGCAGTGCTAGAGACGGGGCTCACTACGAGCAGTACTTC.

This chain uses TRBV5-1 with TRBJ2-7; D gene ambiguous. The V end was cut by 0 bases, the J end by 3 bases, with 7 bases between. The CDR3 is 13 amino acids. Germline assignment: CDR1 SGHRS and CDR2 YFSETQ. Written as DNA, the CDR3 is TGCGCCAGCAGCTTGGCGGCTGGCTACGAGCAGTACTTC. It yields the protein CASSLAAGYEQYF.

At least ten counts were recorded for this clonotype. The V gene is TRBV19, the J gene TRBJ1-2; no clear D. This CDR3 spans 12 amino acids. V was cut by 6 bases and J by 4 bases, with 9 bases left in between. CDR1 and CDR2 from the germline V gene are LNHDA and SQIVND (reference sequence). The DNA for the CDR3 is TGTGCCAGTAGCCCCCCTCTCTATGGCTACACCTTC. Protein product: CASSPPLYGYTF. The whole variable domain, filled in from reference TRBV19 and TRBJ1-2, reads DGGITQSPKYLFRKEGQNVTLSCEQNLNHDAMYWYRQDPGQGLRLIYYSQIVNDFQKGDIAEGYSVSREKKESFPLTVTSAQKNPTAFYLCASSPPLYGYTFGSGTRLTVV.

This clonotype was detected ten times or more. The CDR3 DNA follows: TGTGCCAGCAGCTTAGGAGGGCTGGGGAATCAGCCCCAGCATTTT. This translates into CASSLGGLGNQPQHF. J is TRBJ1-5 and V is TRBV7-9; no definite D call. Trimming shortened V by 1 base and J by 4 bases, and 11 bases separated the two germline ends. Germline V gene sequence: CDR1 SEHNR, CDR2 FQNEAQ (reference sequence). The CDR3 has 15 residues.

This clonotype was detected many times. One end of the junction varies from germline; a read error may be responsible. This rearrangement joins TRBV10-3 to TRBJ1-1; TRBD1 aligns across 8 bases. This CDR3 is 13 amino acids long. The germline V gene has CDR1 ENHRY and CDR2 SYGVKD. The CDR3, as DNA: TGTGCCATCAGTGGGACAGGGAACACTGAAGTTTTCTTT. The encoded protein is CAISGTGNTEVFF.

The J gene is TRBJ1-2, the V gene TRBV20-1; D is unresolved. The V and J ends lost 3 bases and 5 bases respectively, with 13 bases between them. CDR3 size: 13 residues. Germline CDR1 is DFQATT and CDR2 is SNEGSKA (reference sequence). The CDR3 region has the DNA TGCAGTGCTAGTTTTGGCAGCCGGTATGGCTACACCTTC. Residues: CSASFGSRYGYTF.

The V gene is TRBV9, the J gene TRBJ2-1; D not resolved. This CDR3 spans 14 amino acids. Trimming shortened V by 4 bases and J by 2 bases, and 10 bases separated the two germline ends. In germline, CDR1 is SGDLS, CDR2 YYNGEE. CDR3: CASSFQETYNEQFF. The CDR3 nucleotides read TGTGCCAGCAGCTTCCAGGAAACCTACAATGAGCAGTTCTTC.

In its sample, this clonotype was seen many times. This chain connects TRBV6-1 to TRBJ1-5; D is unclear. The CDR3 contains 16 residues. The V end lost 7 bases, the J end lost 0 bases, and 16 bases lay between the germline ends. The germline V gene encodes CDR1 MNHNS and CDR2 SASEGT. For the CDR3, the DNA is TGTGCCAGCAACCTCGACACCTGGTATAGCAATCAGCCCCAGCATTTT. It codes for CASNLDTWYSNQPQHF.

A note on this clonotype: This may be a read error, as it is one base from a much larger clone. The J gene is TRBJ2-1, the V gene TRBV5-6, with D maybe TRBD1 (5 bases). The V and J ends lost 1 base and 5 bases respectively, with 22 bases between them. CDR3 size: 18 residues. The V gene's germline CDR1 is SGHDT and CDR2 YYEEEE. As DNA, the CDR3 is TGTGCCAGCAGCTTGCTGCAGGGAAGCTTTGGAACCCACAATGAGCAGTTCTTC. Encoded protein: CASSLLQGSFGTHNEQFF. Drawing the rest from reference TRBV5-6 and TRBJ2-1, the complete variable domain is DAGVTQSPTHLIKTRGQQVTLRCSPKSGHDTVSWYQQALGQGPQFIFQYYEEEERQRGNFPDRFSGHQFPNYSSELNVNALLLGDSALYLCASSLLQGSFGTHNEQFFGPGTRLTVL.

This clonotype was recorded at least ten times. The chain employs TRBV6-1 and TRBJ1-2, with TRBD1 matching over 7 bases. Germline assignment: CDR1 MNHNS and CDR2 SASEGT. The CDR3 length is 15 residues. V gave up 3 bases and J gave up 2 bases; unmatched junction bases: 6. The CDR3, as DNA: TGTGCCAGCAGTGAGCCGACAGGGCCCAACTATGGCTACACCTTC. This translates into CASSEPTGPNYGYTF.

This clonotype was seen many times. The chain uses TRBV11-2 and TRBJ2-1; weak D call: TRBD2 (7 bases). Between the trimmed V and J ends, which lost 5 bases and 6 bases, there was a span of 17 bases. CDR3 length: 15 amino acids. Germline CDR1 reads SGHAT; CDR2 reads FQNNGV. The CDR3 DNA reads as TGTGCCAGCAGCCCCGGGGGGCTACGGGTCAATGAGCAGTTCTTC. Its translation is CASSPGGLRVNEQFF.

The CDR3 here is CSVRGANEKLFF. The CDR3 nucleotides are TGCAGCGTCAGGGGGGCTAATGAAAAACTGTTTTTT. The chain joins TRBV29-1 to TRBJ1-4; 7 bases map to TRBD1. The CDR3 is made up of 12 amino acids. With V trimmed by 6 bases and J by 3 bases, 1 base remained unmatched. CDR1 is SQVTM and CDR2 is ANQGSEA in the germline V gene.

This clonotype showed up many times. This chain connects TRBV7-9 to TRBJ1-6, with D hard to call. The CDR3 is 16 amino acids. The V end lost 4 bases, the J end lost 0 bases, and 10 bases lay between the germline ends. The germline gives CDR1 SEHNR, CDR2 FQNEAQ (reference sequence). CDR3 in DNA: TGTGCCAGCAGCTCGAGTGGCGGCTCCTATAATTCACCCCTCCACTTT. This gives the protein CASSSSGGSYNSPLHF.

This clonotype showed up many times. V gene TRBV29-1 combines with J gene TRBJ1-2, with D tentatively TRBD1 (6 bases). The CDR3 is 14 amino acids. Germline V gene data show CDR1 as SQVTM and CDR2 as ANQGSEA. Trimming removed 6 bases at V and 0 bases at J, with 14 bases between. The CDR3 region is CSVSTWTANYGYTF. CDR3 in DNA: TGCAGCGTATCTACCTGGACAGCTAACTATGGCTACACCTTC. The full variable domain, rest sourced from reference TRBV29-1 and TRBJ1-2, is SAVISQKPSRDICQRGTSLTIQCQVDSQVTMMFWYRQQPGQSLTLIATANQGSEATYESGFVIDKFPISRPNLTFSTLTVSNMSPEDSSIYLCSVSTWTANYGYTFGSGTRLTVV.

This clonotype has a handful of counts. The junction does not match germline at one end; this may be a read error. The chain couples TRBV12-3 or TRBV12-4 to TRBJ2-7; D call uncertain. CDR3 size: 13 residues. The CDR3 DNA follows: TGTGCCAGCAGCGACAAGAACTCCTACGGGCAGTACTTC. Protein sequence: CASSDKNSYGQYF.

This clonotype was counted ten times or more. This chain uses TRBV29-1 with TRBJ1-6; 7 bases agree with TRBD1. The germline V gene encodes CDR1 SQVTM and CDR2 ANQGSEA. The CDR3 is 13 residues long. J gave up 10 bases and V 6 bases, and 9 bases lay outside the gene matches. CDR3 sequence (DNA): TGCAGCGTCAGACAGGGTCCGGCGTCACCCCTCCACTTT. Encoded protein: CSVRQGPASPLHF.

The chain carries TRBV6-5 and TRBJ2-3; D gene uncertain. There are 14 residues in the CDR3. Trimming shortened V by 5 bases and J by 1 base, and 10 bases separated the two germline ends. Germline-derived CDR1 and CDR2 are MNHEY and SVGAGI. In DNA form, the CDR3 reads TGTGCCAGCAGTCGGACCCTCCGCACAGATACGCAGTATTTT. Its translation: CASSRTLRTDTQYF.

This clonotype was seen more than once but under ten times. This rearrangement joins TRBV10-3 to TRBJ2-2; D not resolved. V dropped 10 bases and J dropped 4 bases, with 22 bases sitting between them. Germline V gene sequence: CDR1 ENHRY, CDR2 SYGVKD. This CDR3 region has 16 residues. The CDR3 bases are TGTGCCACCCGGTCGGAATACGATGGTGGCACCGGGGAGCTGTTTTTT. Its translation: CATRSEYDGGTGELFF.

Ten or more counts support this clonotype. The chain employs TRBV18 and TRBJ1-1, with 9 bases that match TRBD1. Trimming cost V 3 bases and J 4 bases; bases outside gene matches: 6. The germline V gene encodes CDR1 KGHSH and CDR2 LQKENI. This CDR3 is built from 15 residues. DNA of the CDR3: TGTGCCAGCTCACCCGGAACAGGGGGCGGCACTGAAGCTTTCTTT. Protein sequence: CASSPGTGGGTEAFF.

This clonotype has more than one count but fewer than ten. This chain links TRBV7-9 with TRBJ2-7; D unresolved. V was cut by 1 base and J by 5 bases, with 15 bases left in between. CDR1 SEHNR and CDR2 FQNEAQ come from the germline V gene (reference sequence). The CDR3 loop spans 15 amino acids. The CDR3 region has the DNA TGTGCCAGCAGCTTAGGGGCAGGTTGGAAGAACGAGCAGTACTTC. This encodes CASSLGAGWKNEQYF.

This clonotype was seen more than once but under ten times. Here the CDR3 reads CSVDTSGGGTDTQYF. In nucleotides, the CDR3 is TGCAGCGTTGATACTAGCGGGGGGGGAACAGATACGCAGTATTTT. The chain couples TRBV29-1 to TRBJ2-3, with 13 bases matching TRBD2. The V and J ends lost 3 bases and 3 bases, in that order; junction bases with no gene match: 3. The CDR3 loop spans 15 amino acids. Germline CDR1 and CDR2: SQVTM and ANQGSEA.

This clonotype was recorded at least ten times. The chain couples TRBV20-1 to TRBJ2-1; 7 positions match TRBD1. The CDR3 covers 13 residues. Germline-derived CDR1 and CDR2 are DFQATT and SNEGSKA (reference sequence). CDR3 nucleotides: TGCACAGTACGACAGGGTGCGATCGATGAGCAGTTCTTC. It specifies CTVRQGAIDEQFF.

Of note for this clonotype: A read error is possible here, since a much larger clone lies one base away. The chain joins TRBV29-1 to TRBJ2-3; D perhaps matches TRBD1 (6 bases). From germline, CDR1 is SQVTM and CDR2 ANQGSEA. The CDR3 covers 12 residues. Here the CDR3 reads CSGNGDTVTQYF. In DNA, the CDR3 is TGCAGCGGCAATGGGGACACAGTTACGCAGTATTTT.

The chain recombines TRBV13 with TRBJ2-7; tentatively, D is TRBD1 (6 bases). Trimming removed 0 bases at V and 5 bases at J, with 23 bases between. Germline V gene sequence: CDR1 PRHDT, CDR2 FYEKMQ (reference sequence). This CDR3 has 18 amino acids. DNA for the CDR3: TGTGCCAGCAGCTTAGGCCTAATTTGGGACACAGGGACCCACGAGCAGTACTTC. It encodes CASSLGLIWDTGTHEQYF.

This clonotype was observed at least ten times. This chain joins TRBV20-1 and TRBJ2-3, with 7 bases lining up with TRBD2. Germline V lookup: CDR1 DFQATT, CDR2 SNEGSKA (reference sequence). V lost 0 bases to trimming and J lost 4 bases; unmatched junction nucleotides: 13. The length of the CDR3 is 17 residues. The CDR3 region has the DNA TGCAGTGCTAGAGAACGCCAGGGCGGGGGTACCCCAGATACGCAGTATTTT. Encoded protein: CSARERQGGGTPDTQYF.

In its sample, this clonotype was seen many times. This rearrangement joins TRBV2 to TRBJ2-3; the D is unclear. CDR1 is SNHLY and CDR2 is FYNNEI in the germline V gene. Trimming removed 6 bases at V and 0 bases at J, with 16 bases between. This CDR3 region has 16 residues. The DNA of the CDR3 is TGTGCCAGCAGGGACCCACTGCGGACCAGCACAGATACGCAGTATTTT. This sequence encodes CASRDPLRTSTDTQYF.